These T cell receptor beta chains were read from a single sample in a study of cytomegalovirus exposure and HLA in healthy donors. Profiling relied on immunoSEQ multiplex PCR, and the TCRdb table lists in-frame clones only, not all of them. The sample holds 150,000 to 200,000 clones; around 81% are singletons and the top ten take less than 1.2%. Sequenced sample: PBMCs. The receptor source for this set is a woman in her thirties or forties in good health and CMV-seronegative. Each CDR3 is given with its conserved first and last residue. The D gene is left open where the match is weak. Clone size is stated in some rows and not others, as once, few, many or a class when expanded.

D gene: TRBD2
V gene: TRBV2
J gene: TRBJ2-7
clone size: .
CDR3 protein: CASSDLGSAGDEQYF
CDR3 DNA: TGTGCCAGCAGTGATCTAGGCTCCGCGGGGGACGAGCAGTACTTC

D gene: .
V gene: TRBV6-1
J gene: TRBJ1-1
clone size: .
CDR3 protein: CASSNREGGTEAFF
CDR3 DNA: TGTGCCAGCAGCAACAGGGAGGGGGGGACGGAAGCTTTCTTT

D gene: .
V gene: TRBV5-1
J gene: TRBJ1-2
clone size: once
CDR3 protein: CASSLRSPRDGYTF
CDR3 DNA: TGCGCCAGCAGCTTGAGGTCCCCCCGGGATGGCTACACCTTC

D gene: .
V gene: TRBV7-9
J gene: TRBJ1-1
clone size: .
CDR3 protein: CASSFEGDTEAFF
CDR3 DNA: TGTGCCAGCAGCTTTGAAGGGGACACTGAAGCTTTCTTT

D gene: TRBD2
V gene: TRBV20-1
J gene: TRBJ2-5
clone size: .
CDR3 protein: CSATGGETQYF
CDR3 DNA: TGCAGTGCTACCGGGGGGGAGACCCAGTACTTC

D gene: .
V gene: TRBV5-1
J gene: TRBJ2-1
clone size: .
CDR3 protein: CASSPLGSYNEQFF
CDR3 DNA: TGCGCCAGCAGCCCCCTAGGTTCCTACAATGAGCAGTTCTTC

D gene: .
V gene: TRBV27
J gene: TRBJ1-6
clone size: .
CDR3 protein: CASSTGSPNSPLHF
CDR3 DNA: TGTGCCAGCAGTACAGGGTCCCCAAATTCACCCCTCCACTTT

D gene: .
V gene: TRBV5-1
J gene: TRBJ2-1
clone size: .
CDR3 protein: CASSLALGANEQFF
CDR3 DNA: TGCGCCAGCAGCTTGGCCTTGGGGGCCAATGAGCAGTTCTTC

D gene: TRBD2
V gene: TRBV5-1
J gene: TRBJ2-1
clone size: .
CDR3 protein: CASSLTSGRGNEQFF
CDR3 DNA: TGCGCCAGCAGCCTGACTAGCGGGAGGGGCAATGAGCAGTTCTTC

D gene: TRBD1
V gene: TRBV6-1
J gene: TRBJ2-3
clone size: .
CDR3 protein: CASISQGAADTQYF
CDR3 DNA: TGTGCCAGCATTTCGCAGGGGGCCGCAGATACGCAGTATTTT

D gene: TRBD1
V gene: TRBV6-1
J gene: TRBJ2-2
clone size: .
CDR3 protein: CARGTGEKGGELFF
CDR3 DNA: TGTGCCAGGGGGACAGGGGAGAAGGGCGGGGAGCTGTTTTTT

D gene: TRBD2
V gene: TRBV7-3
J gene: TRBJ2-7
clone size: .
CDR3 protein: CASSLRLAGLGEQYF
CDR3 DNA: TGTGCCAGCAGCTTACGACTAGCTGGTTTAGGCGAGCAGTACTTC

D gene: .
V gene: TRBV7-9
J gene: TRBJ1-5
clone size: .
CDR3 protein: CASSLSGDQPQHF
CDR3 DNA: TGTGCCAGCAGCTTGTCAGGGGATCAGCCCCAGCATTTT

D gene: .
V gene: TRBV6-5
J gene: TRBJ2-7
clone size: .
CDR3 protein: CASSFGQGSYEQYF
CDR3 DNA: TGTGCCAGCAGTTTTGGTCAGGGCTCGTACGAGCAGTACTTC

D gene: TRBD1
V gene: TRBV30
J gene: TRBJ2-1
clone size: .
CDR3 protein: CAWSAFGGGQGIYEQFF
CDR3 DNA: TGTGCCTGGAGCGCATTCGGTGGGGGACAGGGGATTTATGAGCAGTTCTTC

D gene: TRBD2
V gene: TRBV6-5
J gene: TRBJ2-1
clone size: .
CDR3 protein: CASSYWTSGHNEQFF
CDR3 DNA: TGTGCCAGCAGTTACTGGACTAGCGGACACAATGAGCAGTTCTTC

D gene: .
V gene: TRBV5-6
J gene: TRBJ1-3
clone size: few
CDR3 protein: CASSLGPRSGNTIYF
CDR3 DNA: TGTGCCAGCAGCTTGGGTCCCCGTTCTGGAAACACCATATATTTT

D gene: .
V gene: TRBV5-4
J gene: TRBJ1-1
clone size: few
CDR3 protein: CASSLGQTNTEAFF
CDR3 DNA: TGTGCCAGCAGCCTCGGACAGACGAACACTGAAGCTTTCTTT

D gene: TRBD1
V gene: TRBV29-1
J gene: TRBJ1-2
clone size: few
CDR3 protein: CSVGGGRGLSYGYTF
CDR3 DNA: TGCAGCGTCGGAGGGGGCAGGGGGCTATCCTATGGCTACACCTTC

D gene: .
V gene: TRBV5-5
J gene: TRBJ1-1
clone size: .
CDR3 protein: CASSSRDTYTEAFF
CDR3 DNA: TGTGCCAGCAGCTCCAGGGATACCTACACTGAAGCTTTCTTT

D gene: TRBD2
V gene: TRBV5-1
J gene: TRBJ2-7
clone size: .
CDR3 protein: CASSEASGSYEQYF
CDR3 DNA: TGCGCCAGCTCGGAGGCTAGCGGGAGCTACGAGCAGTACTTC

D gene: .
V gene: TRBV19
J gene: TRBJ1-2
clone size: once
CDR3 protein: CAEGVSGYTF
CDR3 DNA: TGTGCCGAAGGGGTAAGTGGCTACACCTTC

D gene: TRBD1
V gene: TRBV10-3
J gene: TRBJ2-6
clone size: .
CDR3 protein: CAISGTGGSLSGANVLTF
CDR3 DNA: TGTGCCATCAGTGGTACAGGGGGCTCCCTTTCTGGGGCCAACGTCCTGACTTTC

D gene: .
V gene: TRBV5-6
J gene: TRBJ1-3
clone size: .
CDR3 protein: CASSSLTGLSSGNTIYF
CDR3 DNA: TGTGCCAGCAGCTCCCTGACAGGCCTCAGCTCTGGAAACACCATATATTTT

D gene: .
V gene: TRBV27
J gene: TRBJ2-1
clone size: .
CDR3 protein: CASSLVGEINEQFF
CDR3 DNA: TGTGCCAGCAGTTTAGTTGGGGAGATCAATGAGCAGTTCTTC

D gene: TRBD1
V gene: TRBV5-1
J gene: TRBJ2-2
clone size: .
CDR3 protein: CASSLEGQLGELFF
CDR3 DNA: TGCGCCAGCAGCTTGGAGGGACAGCTCGGGGAGCTGTTTTTT

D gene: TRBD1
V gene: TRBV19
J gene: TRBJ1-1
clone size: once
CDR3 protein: CASSKFAGGTEAFF
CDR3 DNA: TGTGCCAGTAGTAAATTCGCAGGGGGCACTGAAGCTTTCTTT

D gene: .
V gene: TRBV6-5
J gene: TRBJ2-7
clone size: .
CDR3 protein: CATERGAEQYF
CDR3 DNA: TGTGCCACCGAACGGGGGGCCGAGCAGTACTTC

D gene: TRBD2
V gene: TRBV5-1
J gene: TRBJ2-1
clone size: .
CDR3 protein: CASSFGLAGIRQFF
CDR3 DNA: TGCGCCAGCAGCTTCGGACTAGCGGGTATTCGGCAGTTCTTC

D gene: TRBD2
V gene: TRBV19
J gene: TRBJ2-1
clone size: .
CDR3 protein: CASSITSGMNNEQFF
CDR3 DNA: TGTGCCAGTAGTATAACTAGCGGGATGAACAATGAGCAGTTCTTC

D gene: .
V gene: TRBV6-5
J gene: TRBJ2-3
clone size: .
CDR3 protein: CASKRRADPPYEQYF
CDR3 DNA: TGTGCCAGCAAAAGGAGGGCAGACCCCCCATACGAGCAGTATTTT

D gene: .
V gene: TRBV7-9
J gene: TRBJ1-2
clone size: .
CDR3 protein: CASSQGQVVDGYTF
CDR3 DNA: TGTGCCAGCAGCCAGGGTCAGGTAGTGGATGGCTACACCTTC

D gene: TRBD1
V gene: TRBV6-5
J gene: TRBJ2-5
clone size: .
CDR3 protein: CASSYLTGTETQYF
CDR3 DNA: TGTGCCAGCAGTTACTTGACAGGGACGGAGACCCAGTACTTC

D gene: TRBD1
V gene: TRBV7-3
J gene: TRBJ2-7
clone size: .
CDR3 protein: CASSSGQPGDYEQYF
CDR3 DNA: TGTGCCAGCAGCTCGGGACAGCCAGGGGACTACGAGCAGTACTTC

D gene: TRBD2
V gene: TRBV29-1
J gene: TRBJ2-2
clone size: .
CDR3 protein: CSGGGSLLLQALAPPGTGELFF
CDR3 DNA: TGCAGCGGGGGGGGGTCGCTCCTCTTGCAGGCCCTCGCCCCGCCGGGCACCGGGGAGCTGTTTTTT

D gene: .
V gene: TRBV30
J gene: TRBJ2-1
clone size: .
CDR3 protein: CAWTSGEDEQFF
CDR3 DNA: TGTGCCTGGACTTCGGGGGAGGATGAGCAGTTCTTC

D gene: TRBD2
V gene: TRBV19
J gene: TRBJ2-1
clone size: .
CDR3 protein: CASSVSGLATIAYNEQFF
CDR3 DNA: TGTGCCAGTAGCGTCTCGGGACTAGCAACGATTGCCTACAATGAGCAGTTCTTC

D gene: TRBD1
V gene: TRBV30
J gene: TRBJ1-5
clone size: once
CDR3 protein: CAWTGTGEWQPQHF
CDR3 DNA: TGTGCCTGGACCGGGACAGGGGAGTGGCAGCCCCAGCATTTT

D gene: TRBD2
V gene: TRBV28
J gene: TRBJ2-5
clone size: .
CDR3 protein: CASSFGLAGGPYQETQYF
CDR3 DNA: TGTGCCAGCAGTTTCGGACTAGCGGGAGGACCGTACCAAGAGACCCAGTACTTC

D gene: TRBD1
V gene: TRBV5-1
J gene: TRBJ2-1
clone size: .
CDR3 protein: CASSLRSGQGAGSYNEQFF
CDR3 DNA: TGCGCCAGCAGCTTGAGATCGGGACAGGGGGCAGGGTCCTACAATGAGCAGTTCTTC

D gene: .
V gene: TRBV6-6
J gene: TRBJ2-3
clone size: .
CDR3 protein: CASREGGTDTQYF
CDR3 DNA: TGTGCCAGCAGGGAGGGCGGCACAGATACGCAGTATTTT

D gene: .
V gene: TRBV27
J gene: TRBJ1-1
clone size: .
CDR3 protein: CASSPRTGGTEAFF
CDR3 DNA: TGTGCCAGCAGTCCCCGAACCGGGGGCACTGAAGCTTTCTTT

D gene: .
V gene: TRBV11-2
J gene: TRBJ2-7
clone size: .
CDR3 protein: CASSSKGWGLYEQYF
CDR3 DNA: TGTGCCAGCAGCTCAAAGGGGTGGGGACTCTACGAGCAGTACTTC

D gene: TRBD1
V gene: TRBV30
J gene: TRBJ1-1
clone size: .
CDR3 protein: CAWSVQRGQGNTEAFF
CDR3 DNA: TGTGCCTGGAGTGTACAGAGGGGACAGGGAAACACTGAAGCTTTCTTT

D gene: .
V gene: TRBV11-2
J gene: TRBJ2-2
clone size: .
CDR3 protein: CASSPVGAGIEQMTGELFF
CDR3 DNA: TGTGCCAGCAGCCCCGTGGGGGCAGGTATAGAACAGATGACCGGGGAGCTGTTTTTT

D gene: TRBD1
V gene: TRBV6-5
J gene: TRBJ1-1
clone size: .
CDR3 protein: CASSVQGDGTEAFF
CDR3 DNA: TGTGCCAGCAGTGTACAGGGGGATGGTACTGAAGCTTTCTTT

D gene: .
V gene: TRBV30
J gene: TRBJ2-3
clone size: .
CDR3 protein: CAWSRQQSTDTQYF
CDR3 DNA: TGTGCCTGGAGTCGGCAACAGAGCACAGATACGCAGTATTTT

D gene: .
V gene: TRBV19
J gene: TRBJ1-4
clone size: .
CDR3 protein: CASRDRTNEKLFF
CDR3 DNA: TGTGCCAGTAGGGACAGAACTAATGAAAAACTGTTTTTT

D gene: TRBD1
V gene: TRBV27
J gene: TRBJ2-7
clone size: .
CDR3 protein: CASSLAGTGNYEQYF
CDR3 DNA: TGTGCCAGCAGTCTAGCCGGGACAGGTAACTACGAGCAGTACTTC

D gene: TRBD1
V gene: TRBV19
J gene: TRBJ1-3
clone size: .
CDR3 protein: CASSDRAKGNTIYF
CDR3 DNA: TGTGCCAGTTCAGACAGGGCAAAGGGAAACACCATATATTTT

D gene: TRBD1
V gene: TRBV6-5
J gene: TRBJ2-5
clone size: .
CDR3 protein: CASSYSNRGETQYF
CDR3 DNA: TGTGCCAGCAGTTACTCGAACAGGGGTGAGACCCAGTACTTC